This note documents a single T cell receptor beta chain sequence. Repertoires were generated with immunoSEQ multiplex PCR, while TCRdb's copy carries only in-frame clones and drops some. The profile shows around 97,000 clones, almost 85% of them singletons. Trimming removed 1 base at V and 5 bases at J, with 13 bases between. CDR1 SGDLS and CDR2 YYNGEE come from the germline V gene. This CDR3 has 15 residues. These data come from a study of blood T cell repertoires in COVID-19. This TCR was recovered from an older man with acute or convalescent COVID-19. Sequences were obtained from peripheral blood. The V call is TRBV9, the J call TRBJ2-1; D call uncertain. The CDR3 region is CASSVYPRLDNEQFF. The CDR3 DNA reads TGTGCCAGCAGCGTATATCCTCGACTGGACAATGAGCAGTTCTTC.